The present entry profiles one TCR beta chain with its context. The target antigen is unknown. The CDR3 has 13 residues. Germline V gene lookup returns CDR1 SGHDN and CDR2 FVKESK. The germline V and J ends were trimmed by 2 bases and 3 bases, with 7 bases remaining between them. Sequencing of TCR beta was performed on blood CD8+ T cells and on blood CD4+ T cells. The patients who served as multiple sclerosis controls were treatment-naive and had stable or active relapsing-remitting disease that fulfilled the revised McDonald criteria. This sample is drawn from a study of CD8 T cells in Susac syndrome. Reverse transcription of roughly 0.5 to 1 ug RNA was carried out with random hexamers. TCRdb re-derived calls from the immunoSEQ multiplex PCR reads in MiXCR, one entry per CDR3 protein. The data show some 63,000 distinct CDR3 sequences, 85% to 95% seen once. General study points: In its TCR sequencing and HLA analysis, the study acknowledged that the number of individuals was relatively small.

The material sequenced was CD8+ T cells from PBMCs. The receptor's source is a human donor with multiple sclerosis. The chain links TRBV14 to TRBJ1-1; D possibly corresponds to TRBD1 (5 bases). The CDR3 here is CASSQRGDTEAFF. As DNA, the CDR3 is TGTGCCAGCAGCCAAAGGGGAGACACTGAAGCTTTCTTT.